The source of this TCR beta chain is a study of control samples from healthy donors and cancer patients. Profiled with immunoSEQ multiplex PCR; TCRdb holds only in-frame clones, not every one. The repertoire holds roughly 120,000 clones, 85% to 95% seen once, with 1.7% in the top ten. As to this clone: At one end, the junction sequence differs from germline, possibly due to a read error.

This CDR3 spans 12 amino acids. The J gene is TRBJ2-5, the V gene TRBV12-3 or TRBV12-4; either TRBD1 or TRBD2 may fit D (6 bases each). The sequence was obtained from a man between 50 and 59 years old with head and neck cancer. Source material: PBMCs. CDR3 protein: CASSLKGGLPNF. As DNA, the CDR3 is TGTGCCAGCAGCCTCAAGGGGGGACTGCCGAACTTC.